These 32 T cell receptor beta chains came from one sample sequenced in a study of OX40 agonist ivuxolimab in advanced cancers. Using immunoSEQ multiplex PCR, the repertoire was profiled, and TCRdb retains in-frame clones only, with some absent. The table has about 110,000 clones, about nine tenths seen once. Material: CD4+ or CD8+ T cells sorted from blood, obtained in a trial of the OX40 agonist ivuxolimab. The receptors were sampled from an adult with an advanced solid tumor such as melanoma, head and neck, liver or kidney cancer.

This clone was seen a handful of times. V and J are TRBV11-2 and TRBJ2-3; TRBD2 is a possible D gene (6 bases). This CDR3 region has 15 residues. Looked up from germline, CDR1 is SGHAT and CDR2 is FQNNGV. V was shortened by 1 base and J by 1 base, with 9 bases between the two germline ends. CDR3 sequence reads: CASSLGGIGTDTQYF. DNA for the CDR3: TGTGCCAGCAGCTTAGGCGGGATAGGCACAGATACGCAGTATTTT.

CDR3 DNA sequence: TGCAGCGGGGGGGAAGGCCAAGAGACCCAGTACTTC. As protein: CSGGEGQETQYF. V usage is TRBV29-1 and J usage is TRBJ2-5, with a weak D call TRBD2 (6 bases). V shed 7 bases and J shed 1 base, with 10 bases lying between them. The CDR3 totals 12 residues. The germline gives CDR1 SQVTM, CDR2 ANQGSEA.

The rearrangement joins TRBV7-9 to TRBJ2-1; 9 bases agree with TRBD1. Germline assignment: CDR1 SEHNR and CDR2 FQNEAQ (reference sequence). The CDR3 extends over 14 amino acids. The ends lost 2 bases at V and 9 bases at J; junction bases unmatched: 5. The CDR3 nucleotides read TGTGCCAGCAGCTTAACAGGGGGCTGGGTTGAGCAGTTCTTC. The encoded protein is CASSLTGGWVEQFF.

The chain joins TRBV18 to TRBJ2-7; a weak D match, TRBD1 (6 bases). This CDR3 region has 14 residues. The V gene lost 3 bases and the J gene lost 2 bases, with 11 bases spanning the gap. CDR1 and CDR2 from the germline V gene are KGHSH and LQKENI. CDR3 loop: CASSPDRNPYEQYF. CDR3 nucleotides: TGTGCCAGCTCACCGGACAGAAATCCCTACGAGCAGTACTTC.

This rearrangement joins TRBV7-2 to TRBJ1-1, with D maybe TRBD1 (6 bases). This CDR3 is built from 14 residues. Germline values: CDR1 SGHTA, CDR2 FQGNSA. Trimming took 5 bases from V and 3 from J, leaving 13 bases between them. CDR3 sequence reads: CASSSRDIDTEAFF. The CDR3 nucleotides read TGTGCCAGCAGCAGCCGGGACATCGACACTGAAGCTTTCTTT.

This chain uses TRBV18 with TRBJ1-2; D uncertain. V gave up 3 bases and J gave up 2 bases, with 10 bases separating them. Germline V gene data show CDR1 as KGHSH and CDR2 as LQKENI. The CDR3 is 14 residues long. The CDR3: CASSPETENYGYTF. The CDR3 DNA sequence: TGTGCCAGCTCACCGGAAACCGAAAACTATGGCTACACCTTC.

This chain connects TRBV28 to TRBJ1-5; D is unresolved. In germline, CDR1 is MDHEN, CDR2 SYDVKM. The CDR3 sequence is 15 residues long. Trimming shortened V by 4 bases and J by 3 bases, and 13 bases separated the two germline ends. The CDR3 is CASSSPAGDNQPQHF. DNA of the CDR3: TGTGCCAGCAGTTCCCCGGCGGGCGACAATCAGCCCCAGCATTTT. Full variable domain (outside the CDR3, taken from reference TRBV28 and TRBJ1-5): DVKVTQSSRYLVKRTGEKVFLECVQDMDHENMFWYRQDPGLGLRLIYFSYDVKMKEKGDIPEGYSVSREKKERFSLILESASTNQTSMYLCASSSPAGDNQPQHFGDGTRLSIL.

The chain couples TRBV14 to TRBJ2-1; D is ambiguous. The V gene lost 1 base and the J gene lost 0 bases, with 7 bases spanning the gap. The CDR3 extends over 15 amino acids. Germline CDR1 SGHDN, CDR2 FVKESK. The CDR3 spells CASSQAYYSYNEQFF. CDR3 bases: TGTGCCAGCAGCCAAGCCTACTACTCCTACAATGAGCAGTTCTTC.

This sequence joins TRBV7-8 and TRBJ2-5, with D perhaps matching TRBD1 or TRBD2 (5 bases each). The J call could be wrong; TRBJ2-7 is a better fit for the DNA end. Germline lookup yields CDR1 SGHVS and CDR2 FQNEAQ. The CDR3 covers 14 residues. The CDR3 DNA is TGTGCCAGCAGCATGGGACGGAGCTCCTACGAGCAGTACTTC. Its protein is CASSMGRSSYEQYF.

This clone appeared a few times. This chain uses TRBV6-6 with TRBJ1-5, with D unresolved. The CDR3 is 15 amino acids. Germline CDR1 is MNHNY and CDR2 is SVGAGI (reference sequence). Trimming shortened V by 6 bases and J by 3 bases, and 15 bases separated the two germline ends. The CDR3 coding sequence is TGTGCCAGCAGCACCGGGAACACACTCAATCAGCCCCAGCATTTT. Translation: CASSTGNTLNQPQHF.

This chain links TRBV7-6 with TRBJ2-2; D is unresolved. In germline, CDR1 is SGHVS, CDR2 FNYEAQ. The CDR3 length is 15 residues. Trimming took off 2 bases at V and 4 bases at J, with 11 bases between the two ends. The CDR3 DNA follows: TGTGCCAGCAGCTTATTGGGTTCAGTCACCGGGGAGCTGTTTTTT. Translated, it gives CASSLLGSVTGELFF.

This sequence joins TRBV10-3 and TRBJ1-2, with D tentatively TRBD1 (6 bases). Trimming left V 4 bases short and J 6 bases short, with 15 bases between. This CDR3 comprises 14 residues. In germline, CDR1 is ENHRY, CDR2 SYGVKD. The CDR3 spells CAISVPQGSNGYTF. The CDR3 DNA reads as TGTGCCATCAGTGTCCCCCAGGGGTCGAATGGCTACACCTTC.

The chain recombines TRBV4-3 with TRBJ1-5; 7 bases line up with TRBD1. The CDR3 sequence is 17 residues long. Germline CDR1 is LGHNA and CDR2 is YSLEER. With V trimmed by 4 bases and J by 6 bases, 15 bases remained unmatched. The CDR3 reads CASSPQAVRQGGQPQHF. The CDR3 DNA reads as TGCGCCAGCAGCCCACAGGCGGTACGACAGGGCGGTCAGCCCCAGCATTTT.

The rearrangement uses TRBV29-1 and TRBJ1-4; D perhaps matches TRBD1 (5 bases). V was cut by 6 bases and J by 3 bases, with 11 bases left in between. Germline loops: CDR1 SQVTM, CDR2 ANQGSEA. There are 13 residues in the CDR3. Here the CDR3 DNA reads TGCAGCGTACTCCGGGACTCTAATGAAAAACTGTTTTTT. The encoded protein is CSVLRDSNEKLFF.

The chain is built from TRBV9 and TRBJ1-3, with D possibly matching TRBD1 (6 bases). Trimming left V 2 bases short and J 3 bases short, with 12 bases between. CDR1 and CDR2 from the germline V gene are SGDLS and YYNGEE. This CDR3 has 15 amino acids. The DNA of the CDR3 is TGTGCCAGCAGCGTGGCAGGGGAAGGTGGAAACACCATATATTTT. Encoded protein: CASSVAGEGGNTIYF.

The chain uses TRBV6-1 and TRBJ1-6; D is ambiguous. Trimming pared 9 bases from V and 0 bases from J, leaving 9 bases between. The CDR3 spans 14 residues. The germline CDR1 and CDR2 sequences are MNHNS and SASEGT. This chain's CDR3 is CASRESSYNSPLHF. Written as DNA, the CDR3 is TGTGCCAGTCGGGAGAGCTCCTATAATTCACCCCTCCACTTT.

This clone was detected only a few times. V is TRBV20-1 and J is TRBJ1-1; the D is unclear. The CDR3 is made up of 11 amino acids. Trimming shortened V by 5 bases and J by 8 bases, and 12 bases separated the two germline ends. The germline V gene has CDR1 DFQATT and CDR2 SNEGSKA (reference sequence). This CDR3 is CSAGNSREAFF. The CDR3 nucleotides read TGCAGTGCTGGGAACAGCCGCGAAGCTTTCTTT.

CDR3 DNA sequence: TGTGCCAGTAGAGGGAGGGGTGGGAGGAACTCTATTTGGGAGCAGTTCTTC. It is translated as CASRGRGGRNSIWEQFF. This chain joins TRBV19 and TRBJ2-1; 7 bases are a match to TRBD2. The CDR3 spans 17 residues. Looked up from germline, CDR1 is LNHDA and CDR2 is SQIVND (reference sequence). The J segment lost 10 bases and the V segment lost 6 bases, leaving 21 bases of the junction unmatched.

The chain recombines TRBV19 with TRBJ1-2, with TRBD1 matching over 7 bases. CDR1 and CDR2 from the germline V gene are LNHDA and SQIVND (reference sequence). The CDR3 is 13 amino acids. The ends lost 5 bases at V and 5 bases at J; junction bases unmatched: 5. The CDR3 sequence is CASSPPGQYGYTF. The DNA of the CDR3 is TGTGCCAGTAGTCCCCCGGGACAGTATGGCTACACCTTC. The full variable domain, rest sourced from reference TRBV19 and TRBJ1-2, is DGGITQSPKYLFRKEGQNVTLSCEQNLNHDAMYWYRQDPGQGLRLIYYSQIVNDFQKGDIAEGYSVSREKKESFPLTVTSAQKNPTAFYLCASSPPGQYGYTFGSGTRLTVV.

This chain connects TRBV10-3 to TRBJ2-7; a weak D match, TRBD2 (6 bases). The CDR3 extends over 16 amino acids. The V and J ends lost 3 bases and 3 bases respectively, with 18 bases between them. Germline V gene sequence: CDR1 ENHRY, CDR2 SYGVKD. The chain's CDR3 is CAISDPFTGESYEQYF. CDR3 coding DNA: TGTGCCATCAGTGATCCCTTTACGGGGGAAAGCTACGAGCAGTACTTC.

The chain has TRBV5-1 and TRBJ2-1, with unresolved D. This CDR3 comprises 13 residues. V lost 0 bases, J lost 7 bases, and 8 bases lay in between. The germline V gene has CDR1 SGHRS and CDR2 YFSETQ. CDR3 nucleotide sequence: TGCGCCAGCAGCTTGGACGGTGGAAATGAGCAGTTCTTC. It translates to CASSLDGGNEQFF.

The chain joins TRBV5-4 to TRBJ2-3, with a possible D match to TRBD2 (5 bases). The germline gives CDR1 SGHNT, CDR2 YYREEE (reference sequence). Trimming removed 3 bases from V and 4 bases from J, with 15 bases in between. This CDR3 contains 15 residues. CDR3: CASSSASEEADTQYF. The CDR3 DNA is TGTGCCAGCAGCTCGGCTAGTGAGGAGGCAGATACGCAGTATTTT.

This clone was seen a single time. This sequence joins TRBV28 and TRBJ2-5, with D perhaps assigned TRBD1 or TRBD2 (5 bases each). The CDR3 has 13 amino acids. Germline assignment: CDR1 MDHEN and CDR2 SYDVKM. V was cut by 3 bases and J by 1 base, with 6 bases left in between. CDR3 DNA: TGTGCCAGCAGTTTCGGGGCCCAAGAGACCCAGTACTTC. It translates to CASSFGAQETQYF.

The chain uses TRBV4-2 and TRBJ1-2; D perhaps matches TRBD1 (5 bases). CDR1 is LGHNA, CDR2 YNFKEQ, per germline. The CDR3 totals 14 residues. V lost 1 base and J lost 4, with 10 bases in between. CDR3: CASSQGQGAYGYTF. For the CDR3, the DNA is TGTGCCAGCAGCCAAGGGCAGGGCGCCTATGGCTACACCTTC.

The chain uses TRBV7-2 and TRBJ2-1; D is uncertain. Per the germline V gene, CDR1 is SGHTA and CDR2 is FQGNSA. This CDR3 is built from 18 residues. Trimming cost V 0 bases and J 0 bases, with 15 bases left between them. DNA for the CDR3: TGTGCCAGCAGCTTAGCAGTTTCCGGGTGGAGCTCCTACAATGAGCAGTTCTTC. Translation: CASSLAVSGWSSYNEQFF. The full variable domain, with the rest looked up from reference TRBV7-2 and TRBJ2-1, is GAGVSQSPSNKVTEKGKDVELRCDPISGHTALYWYRQSLGQGLEFLIYFQGNSAPDKSGLPSDRFSAERTGGSVSTLTIQRTQQEDSAVYLCASSLAVSGWSSYNEQFFGPGTRLTVL.

The chain has TRBV5-4 and TRBJ1-4; D call uncertain. Germline CDR1 and CDR2: SGHNT and YYREEE (reference sequence). This CDR3 has 13 residues. Trimming left V 2 bases short and J 0 bases short, with 2 bases between. The CDR3 loop is CASSFSTNEKLFF. The CDR3 DNA reads TGTGCCAGCAGCTTCTCAACTAATGAAAAACTGTTTTTT.

The chain has TRBV5-6 and TRBJ1-2; maybe TRBD1 (5 bases). Germline V lookup: CDR1 SGHDT, CDR2 YYEEEE. This CDR3 region has 15 residues. V gave up 4 bases and J gave up 0 bases, with 13 bases separating them. This CDR3 reads CASSPRVRSNYGYTF. The CDR3, as DNA: TGTGCCAGCAGCCCCAGGGTGCGGTCTAACTATGGCTACACCTTC.

The CDR3, as DNA: TGTGCCAGCTCTCAAGGACAGCACACGTATGAGCAGTTCTTC. This sequence encodes CASSQGQHTYEQFF. The J gene is TRBJ2-1, the V gene TRBV18, with D possibly matching TRBD1 (6 bases). Germline V gene data show CDR1 as KGHSH and CDR2 as LQKENI. The CDR3 covers 14 residues. Trimming removed 6 bases from V and 8 bases from J, with 17 bases in between.

CDR3 in amino acids: CASGSFRTVSGRGNEQFF. Written as DNA, the CDR3 is TGTGCCAGCGGCTCTTTTAGGACGGTTAGCGGGAGAGGGAATGAGCAGTTCTTC. The chain uses TRBV28 and TRBJ2-1, with 9 bases matching TRBD2. Germline CDR1 reads MDHEN; CDR2 reads SYDVKM. This CDR3 has 18 residues. V lost 8 bases, J lost 7 bases, and 21 bases stayed unmatched.

This rearrangement joins TRBV7-3 to TRBJ2-1; no definite D call. CDR1 and CDR2 (germline): SGHTA, FQGTGA. Between the trimmed V and J ends, which lost 2 bases and 1 base, there was a span of 9 bases. This CDR3 is built from 15 residues. CDR3 coding DNA: TGTGCCAGCAGCTTATCCGGGCCTTCCTACAATGAGCAGTTCTTC. Its translation is CASSLSGPSYNEQFF.

A single count supports this clone. This sequence joins TRBV28 and TRBJ1-6, with D possibly being TRBD1 (6 bases). The V gene's germline CDR1 is MDHEN and CDR2 SYDVKM. The CDR3 extends over 17 amino acids. The ends were cut back, 4 bases at V and 7 bases at J, with 20 bases in the middle. The CDR3 loop reads CASSSPLTGSWNSPLHF. Written as DNA, the CDR3 is TGTGCCAGCAGTTCCCCCCTCACAGGGTCATGGAATTCACCCCTCCACTTT.

J is TRBJ2-5 and V is TRBV28; 7 bases are shared with TRBD1. With 7 bases clipped from V and 4 bases from J, the junction kept 6 bases outside the gene matches. Germline CDR1 reads MDHEN; CDR2 reads SYDVKM. CDR3 length: 13 amino acids. CDR3 sequence (DNA): TGTGCCAGCACCGAGACAGGGATAGAGACCCAGTACTTC. Protein: CASTETGIETQYF.